Following are 2 T cell receptor beta chains from one sample sequenced in a study of graft-versus-host responses after intestinal transplantation. Their antigens are not known. The method was immunoSEQ multiplex PCR; TCRdb's version includes in-frame clones alone and lacks a portion of them. The sample yields some 79,000 clones, 85% to 90% seen once. The sequencing used unstimulated CD4+ T cells sorted from spleen or lymph node cells, collected before intestinal transplant. These receptors all stem from a human donor who received an intestinal transplant.

V and J are TRBV6-6 and TRBJ2-7; tentative D call: TRBD1 (6 bases). Trimming left V 4 bases short and J 3 bases short, with 10 bases between. Germline V gives CDR1 MNHNY, CDR2 SVGAGI (reference sequence). This CDR3 is 13 amino acids long. The CDR3 here is CASSSQGNYEQYF. The CDR3 nucleotides are TGTGCCAGCAGTTCCCAGGGGAACTACGAGCAGTACTTC.

In its sample, this clone was seen once. CDR3 in amino acids: CASAKMDSPSGNTIYF. The DNA for the CDR3 is TGTGCCAGCGCCAAGATGGACAGTCCTTCTGGAAACACCATATATTTT. The gene calls are TRBV27 and TRBJ1-3; maybe TRBD1 (6 bases). Between the trimmed V and J ends, which lost 8 bases and 1 base, there was a span of 18 bases. Looked up from germline, CDR1 is MNHEY and CDR2 is SMNVEV (reference sequence). This CDR3 has 16 amino acids.